Listed below are T cell receptor beta chains from one sample, sequenced in a study of blood T cell repertoires in COVID-19. The protocol was immunoSEQ multiplex PCR, while the TCRdb copy is restricted to in-frame clones and leaves out a portion. This sample has 250,000 to 350,000 clones, with 80% to 95% found just once. Sample: PBMCs or T cells enriched from blood (not recorded which). The receptors originated from a woman younger than 45 who had recovered from COVID-19. CDR3s include the opening cysteine and the closing phenylalanine or tryptophan.

v_gene	j_gene	CDR3aa
TRBV28	TRBJ1-1	CASSSPGIEAFF
TRBV19	TRBJ1-1	CASTRPGGSGTEAFF
TRBV4-1	TRBJ1-5	CASSQDGGLGNQPQHF
TRBV7-2	TRBJ2-7	CASSLDRGLYEQYF
TRBV5-4	TRBJ2-3	CASSLDSVTQYF
TRBV21-1	TRBJ1-5	CASSRGQERNQPQHF
TRBV19	TRBJ1-1	CASNPGGWTEAFF
TRBV6-5	TRBJ2-7	CASSYSGTGDYEQYF
TRBV28	TRBJ2-2	CASSSAGTSGKGELFF
TRBV19	TRBJ2-7	CASSASGVFSYEQYF
TRBV6-2/TRBV6-3	TRBJ1-2	CASSYPGNYGYTF
TRBV19	TRBJ1-1	CASSIGDRGWNTEAFF
TRBV5-1	TRBJ2-7	CASSLAGTGGNYEQYF
TRBV4-1	TRBJ2-3	CASSQDTSEANTQYF
TRBV19	TRBJ2-4	CASSITRSSAKNIQYF
TRBV28	TRBJ1-3	CASSPGTTGNTIYF
TRBV21-1	TRBJ2-7	CASSKDKGGRVTPYEQYF
TRBV20-1	TRBJ1-3	CSASSGVEGNTIYF
TRBV29-1	TRBJ1-2	CSVAAGGSYGYTF
TRBV18	TRBJ2-5	CASSPTGGETQYF
TRBV2	TRBJ2-5	CATAGQGSLGGTQYF
TRBV2	TRBJ1-3	CASSADRYSGNTIYF
TRBV28	TRBJ1-1	CASRTQGAEAFF
TRBV6-1	TRBJ2-2	CASSDNRGLVTGELFF
TRBV7-2	TRBJ2-1	CASSLLAGAYNEQFF
TRBV27	TRBJ2-1	CASSPTSAYDEQFF
TRBV3-1/TRBV3-2	TRBJ1-5	CASSQDQSGDQPQHF
TRBV6-2/TRBV6-3	TRBJ1-6	CASSSSGGSPLHF
TRBV7-2	TRBJ2-3	CASSLLLSGQGATDTQYF
TRBV24-1	TRBJ2-3	CATRGLAGGSSTDTQYF
TRBV7-3	TRBJ2-1	CASSLTASGGYNEQFF